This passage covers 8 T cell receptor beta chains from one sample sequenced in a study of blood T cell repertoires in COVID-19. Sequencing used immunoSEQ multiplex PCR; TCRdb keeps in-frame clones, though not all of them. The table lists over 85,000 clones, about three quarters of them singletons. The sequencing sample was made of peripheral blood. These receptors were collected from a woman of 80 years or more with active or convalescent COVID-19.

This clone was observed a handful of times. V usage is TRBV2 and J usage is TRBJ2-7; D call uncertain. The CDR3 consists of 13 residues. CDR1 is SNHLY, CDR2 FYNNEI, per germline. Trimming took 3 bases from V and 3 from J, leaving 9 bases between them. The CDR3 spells CASSEMRRYEQYF. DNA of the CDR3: TGTGCCAGCAGTGAGATGAGGCGCTACGAGCAGTACTTC.

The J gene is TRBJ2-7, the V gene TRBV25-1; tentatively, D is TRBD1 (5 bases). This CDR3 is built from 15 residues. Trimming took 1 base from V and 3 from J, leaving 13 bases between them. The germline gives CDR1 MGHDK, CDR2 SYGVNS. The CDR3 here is CASSESRTNGYEQYF. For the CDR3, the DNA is TGTGCCAGCAGTGAATCCAGGACAAATGGCTACGAGCAGTACTTC.

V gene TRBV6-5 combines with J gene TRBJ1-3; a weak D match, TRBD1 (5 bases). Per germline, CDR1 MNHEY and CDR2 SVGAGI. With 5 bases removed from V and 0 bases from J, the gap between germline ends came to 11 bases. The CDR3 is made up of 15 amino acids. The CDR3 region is CASSLDDSSGNTIYF. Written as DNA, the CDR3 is TGTGCCAGCAGTCTAGATGACAGCTCTGGAAACACCATATATTTT.

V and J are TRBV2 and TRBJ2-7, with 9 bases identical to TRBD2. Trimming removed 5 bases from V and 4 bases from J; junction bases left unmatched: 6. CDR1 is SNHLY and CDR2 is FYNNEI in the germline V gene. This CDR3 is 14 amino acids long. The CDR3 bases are TGTGCCAGCAGTCCTCCGGGACTAGCTTACGAGCAGTACTTC. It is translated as CASSPPGLAYEQYF.

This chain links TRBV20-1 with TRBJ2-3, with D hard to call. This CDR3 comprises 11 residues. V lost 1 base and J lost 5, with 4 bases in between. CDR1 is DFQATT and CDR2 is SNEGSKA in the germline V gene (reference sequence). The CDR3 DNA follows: TGCAGTGCTAGAGTTCGAGATACGCAGTATTTT. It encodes CSARVRDTQYF.

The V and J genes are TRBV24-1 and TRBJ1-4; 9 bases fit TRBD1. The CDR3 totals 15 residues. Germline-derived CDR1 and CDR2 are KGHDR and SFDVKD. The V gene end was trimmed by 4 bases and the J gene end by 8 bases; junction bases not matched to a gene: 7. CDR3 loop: CATSDPGQGGEKLFF. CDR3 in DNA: TGTGCCACCAGTGACCCGGGACAGGGTGGCGAAAAACTGTTTTTT.

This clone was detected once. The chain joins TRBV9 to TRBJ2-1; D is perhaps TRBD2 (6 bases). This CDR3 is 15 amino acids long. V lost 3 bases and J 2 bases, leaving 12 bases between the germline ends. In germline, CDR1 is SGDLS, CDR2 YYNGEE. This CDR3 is CASSETGAPYNEQFF. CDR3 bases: TGTGCCAGCAGCGAAACGGGAGCTCCCTACAATGAGCAGTTCTTC.

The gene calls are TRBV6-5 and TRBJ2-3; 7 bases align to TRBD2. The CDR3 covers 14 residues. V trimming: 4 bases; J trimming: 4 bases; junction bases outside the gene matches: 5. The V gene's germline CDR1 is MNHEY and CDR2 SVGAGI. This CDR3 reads CASSSRGVADTQYF. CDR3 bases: TGTGCCAGCAGTTCCCGGGGGGTCGCAGATACGCAGTATTTT.